This T cell receptor beta chain is from a study of T cell responses to AZD1222 COVID-19 vaccine (dated by TCRdb to the early 2020s). A note on the overall study: AZD1222 recipients whose second dose came at about 4 weeks and those whose second dose came at about 12 weeks were combined into one group, since spike-specific TCR depth and breadth did not differ between the two schedules. A total of 230 to 250 trial participants underwent TCR sequencing, of whom 207 received two doses of AZD1222 and about 25 received two doses of the MenACWY control vaccine. Trial participants were enrolled by age into 18-55, 56-69 and 70-plus year subgroups, with about 150, 27 and 61 TCR-sequenced participants respectively. What the study reported, not specific to this receptor: Conclusions about previously exposed vaccinees are limited because only 5 or 6 AZD1222 recipients were SARS-CoV-2 seropositive at baseline. Because no day 14 peak-response samples were available, the repertoires could be characterized only after the peak T cell response. The whole spike protein was spanned by vaccine-associated CD4 TCRs, and dominant responses were seen in regions 160-218 and 743-854. Most participants were white British and females outnumbered males, and the authors suggested that clonal diversity may have been underestimated. After two AZD1222 doses, both the breadth and the depth of spike-specific TCRs were significantly higher than at day 0 and than in MenACWY recipients. Reportedly, almost half of the unique spike-specific TCRs recognized epitopes lying outside the regions that are mutated in the B.1.351 and B.1.1.7 variants. The 56-69-year group was small, and its depth increase did not reach significance, likely because of low power.

Turning to this clone: No cognate antigen has been identified for it. Per-nucleotide qualities are absent, and no much larger clonotype sits a single base away.

In light of the paper, this sample's time point label describes: baseline before first vaccination. Samples from vaccinated people were obtained from the UK trials COV001 and COV002, which included a single-blind randomized controlled phase 2/3 trial of AZD1222 (ChAdOx1 nCoV-19) in healthy adults. For TCRbeta chain sequencing, PBMC samples were collected from trial participants at day 0 and at day 28 after the second dose. The CDR3 regions of human TCRbeta chains were analyzed by immunosequencing. Turning to the authors' computational methods: Repertoire TCRs were matched against a reference library of SARS-CoV-2-specific TCRs generated with the MIRA antigen-specificity platform. Breadth was defined as the fraction of unique TCRs that were SARS-CoV-2-associated. Depth was defined as the fraction of total T cells that were SARS-CoV-2-associated. Using the MIRA data, every spike-specific TCR was mapped to the spike region that the TCR reacted to and assigned to either a CD4 or a CD8 class. Log10-transformed breadth and depth values were compared by one-way ANOVA with Sidak's multiple comparisons tests. TCRdb took over this immuneACCESS table, retaining in-frame rearrangements with V and J assigned. Such tables are incomplete; in checked studies, under half of the missing clones stem from an unresolved V gene, and the remainder is unexplained. V, J and clone size were drawn from that table, and D and trimming were deduced from the DNA. The sample table shows roughly 100,000 clones, and around nine tenths are seen once. Around 2.5% of the sample is in the top ten clones.

The CDR3 numbers 13 residues from cysteine through phenylalanine. The read is trimmed to its CDR3 DNA, 39 bases read in frame from base 1. Compared with germline, V lacks 6 bases and J lacks 6 bases; bases without a gene match: 4. In the germline V gene, CDR1 corresponds to LGHNT and CDR2 to FRNRAP. The TCR sequence derives from an adult in good health. The source material was peripheral blood, sampled on day 0 of AZD1222 vaccination. This chain joins TRBV12-5 to TRBJ2-1; TRBD1 aligns with 8 central bases. Read as DNA, the sequence is TGTGCTAGTGGCACCAGGGGGCCCAATGAGCAGTTCTTC. Its translation reads: CASGTRGPNEQFF.